The 2 T cell receptor beta chains presented below share a single source sample, sequenced in a study of blood T cell repertoires in COVID-19 (dated by TCRdb to about 2020). Receptor libraries were prepared by the immunoSEQ multiplex PCR assay. TCRdb limited this immuneACCESS table to in-frame rearrangements with V and J called. A share of clones is missing; checked studies link under half to unresolved V genes, and the rest is unexplained. The sample contains some 93,000 clones, around nine tenths of them found a single time. 10% of the sample rests with the top ten. The source material was peripheral blood. The receptors were gathered from a man between 45 and 60 years old with acute or convalescent COVID-19.

The chain recombines TRBV19 with TRBJ1-6; TRBD1 is a possible D gene (5 bases). This CDR3 is built from 15 residues. V gave up 6 bases and J gave up 7 bases, with 16 bases separating them. Germline V gives CDR1 LNHDA, CDR2 SQIVND (reference sequence). The CDR3: CASSPLGGGNSPLHF. CDR3 DNA sequence: TGTGCCAGTAGCCCCCTCGGGGGGGGGAATTCACCCCTCCACTTT.

The J gene is TRBJ2-5, the V gene TRBV6-5, with D uncertain. The CDR3 runs to 12 residues. CDR1 and CDR2 from the germline V gene are MNHEY and SVGAGI. V lost 6 bases and J lost 4, with 9 bases in between. This chain's CDR3 is CASRAARETQYF. The CDR3, as DNA: TGTGCCAGCAGAGCCGCTCGAGAGACCCAGTACTTC.